This T cell receptor beta chain was retrieved from a study of blood T cell repertoires in COVID-19. At the level of the study: COVID-19 samples collected from the United States, Italy and Spain covered acute and convalescent phases. PBMCs, B-cell-depleted T cells, or T cells were the source of the cDNA or gDNA that made up the material.

This clone was picked up one time. Original data processing: Estimated nucleated cell counts came from reference gene primer amplification. The protocol was immunoSEQ multiplex PCR, while the TCRdb copy is restricted to in-frame clones and leaves out a portion. V and J calls and clone size are as listed in that table; D and trimming were resolved from the DNA. Among around 130,000 clones listed, around nine tenths were seen once. This CDR3 is 13 amino acids long. From germline, CDR1 is MDHEN and CDR2 SYDVKM. With 7 bases clipped from V and 11 bases from J, the junction kept 12 bases outside the gene matches.

The sequenced sample consisted of peripheral blood. The source of this sequence is a human donor in a cohort sampled during active COVID-19. V and J are TRBV28 and TRBJ1-1, with TRBD1 matching over 8 bases. Here the CDR3 reads CASTTGEPFGAFF. The CDR3 region has the DNA TGTGCCAGCACGACAGGGGAACCCTTTGGGGCTTTCTTT.